The rows below give T cell receptor beta chains drawn from one sample of a study of T cell changes during pregnancy in multiple sclerosis. The protocol was immunoSEQ multiplex PCR, while the TCRdb copy is restricted to in-frame clones and leaves out a portion. The data hold about 13,000 clones, with roughly 88% observed a single time. The source material was CD8+ T cells from peripheral blood mononuclear cells, sampled after pregnancy. All receptors come from a female donor in good health, enrolled as a control in a pregnancy study. Each CDR3 is given with its conserved first and last residue. D genes are given only for firm matches. Only part of the rows carry a size: once, few, many, or a class if the clone is expanded.

NA	few	TRBJ2-3	TRBV6-4	TGTGCCAGCAGTGAAACTGCGGGGACTACAGATACGCAGTATTTT	CASSETAGTTDTQYF
NA	NA	TRBJ2-6	TRBV18	TGTGCCAGCTCACCACCTACAGGGCCCGGGGCCAACGTCCTGACTTTC	CASSPPTGPGANVLTF
NA	NA	TRBJ2-7	TRBV29-1	TGCAGCGTTGGGGTAGGGGACTACGAGCAGTACTTC	CSVGVGDYEQYF
NA	once	TRBJ2-7	TRBV29-1	TGCAGCGTTGAAGTGAGGCGGGGAGGCTCCTACGAGCAGTACTTC	CSVEVRRGGSYEQYF
TRBD2	NA	TRBJ2-3	TRBV7-9	TGTGCCAGCAGCCCCCCTCTAGCGGGGGCCGACACAGATACGCAGTATTTT	CASSPPLAGADTDTQYF
NA	once	TRBJ2-7	TRBV21-1	TGTGCCAGCAGCTTACAGAGGGGGTACGAGCAGTACTTC	CASSLQRGYEQYF
NA	NA	TRBJ2-6	TRBV4-3	TGCGCCAGCAGCCAAGATAAATCGGGCAGGGGTGGGCCTGGGGCCAACGTCCTGACTTTC	CASSQDKSGRGGPGANVLTF
NA	NA	TRBJ2-1	TRBV30	TGTGCCTGGACCGGACAAACCAATGAGCAGTTCTTC	CAWTGQTNEQFF
TRBD2	NA	TRBJ2-7	TRBV9	TGTGCCAGCAGCGTATTGGCTAGCGGGAGGGGAGCCTACGAGCAGTACTTC	CASSVLASGRGAYEQYF
TRBD2	NA	TRBJ2-1	TRBV4-1	TGCGCCAGCAGCCAAGCCTCCCCGGCGGGAGGGCCACATGAGCAGTTCTTC	CASSQASPAGGPHEQFF
TRBD2	NA	TRBJ2-3	TRBV2	TGTGCCAGCAGTGGGAGACTAGCGGCCACAGATACGCAGTATTTT	CASSGRLAATDTQYF
TRBD2	NA	TRBJ2-4	TRBV2	TGTGCCAGCATCGGCGGGAGTAGTGGAAACATTCAGTACTTC	CASIGGSSGNIQYF
NA	NA	TRBJ1-5	TRBV27	TGTGCCAGCAGTTTTCAGGGTCAGCCCCAGCATTTT	CASSFQGQPQHF
NA	NA	TRBJ1-2	TRBV27	TGTGCCAGCAACAAAGCGGGCGGGGGGTATGGCTACACCTTC	CASNKAGGGYGYTF
TRBD2	NA	TRBJ2-3	TRBV5-5	TGTGCCAGCAGCTTGGGACTAGCGGGTTTAGATACGCAGTATTTT	CASSLGLAGLDTQYF
NA	once	TRBJ2-1	TRBV2	TGTGCCAGCGGGAGAGCGTGGGATGAGCAGTTCTTC	CASGRAWDEQFF